Listed below are T cell receptor beta chains from one sample, sequenced in a study of cytomegalovirus exposure and HLA in healthy donors. TCRdb keeps only in-frame clones here, not all; method: immunoSEQ multiplex PCR. The sample holds 150,000 to 200,000 clones, around 80% seen once. The material sequenced was PBMCs. These receptors came from a woman in her 30s in good health and CMV-seronegative. Both conserved end residues are part of each CDR3.

j_call: TRBJ1-4
v_call: TRBV6-5
cdr3_aa: CASSYSPSFNEKLFF

j_call: TRBJ1-2
v_call: TRBV27
cdr3_aa: CASSATGSGYTF

j_call: TRBJ1-2
v_call: TRBV6-1
cdr3_aa: CAVGDGGTNYGYTF

j_call: TRBJ2-1
v_call: TRBV19
cdr3_aa: CASKWTSGSPYNEQFF

j_call: TRBJ2-1
v_call: TRBV19
cdr3_aa: CASTSERGEQFF

j_call: TRBJ1-1
v_call: TRBV30
cdr3_aa: CAWGGRQFEAFF

j_call: TRBJ1-2
v_call: TRBV7-8
cdr3_aa: CASSVGQTYGYTF

j_call: TRBJ2-7
v_call: TRBV19
cdr3_aa: CASRARARVPF

j_call: TRBJ2-7
v_call: TRBV28
cdr3_aa: CACNLRAGRHEQYF

j_call: TRBJ2-2
v_call: TRBV5-1
cdr3_aa: CASHGGVAGNWFANTGELFF

j_call: TRBJ2-7
v_call: TRBV29-1
cdr3_aa: CSARSSYEQYF

j_call: TRBJ1-2
v_call: TRBV27
cdr3_aa: CASSPIPGLSYGYTF

j_call: TRBJ2-1
v_call: TRBV7-2
cdr3_aa: CASTFRQGLGNEQFF

j_call: NA
v_call: TRBV6-5
cdr3_aa: CASSFGQGRDEQYF

j_call: TRBJ2-5
v_call: TRBV7-2
cdr3_aa: CASSLGVLGKTQYF

j_call: TRBJ2-7
v_call: TRBV27
cdr3_aa: CASSITGLAGAREQYF

j_call: TRBJ1-5
v_call: TRBV29-1
cdr3_aa: CRPTAGMDSNQPQHF

j_call: TRBJ2-2
v_call: TRBV11-3
cdr3_aa: CASSLDPQEGTGELFF

j_call: TRBJ2-7
v_call: TRBV6-5
cdr3_aa: CASRLAGGATYEQYF

j_call: TRBJ1-5
v_call: TRBV6-4
cdr3_aa: CASSAGTGLQPQHF

j_call: TRBJ2-3
v_call: TRBV5-6
cdr3_aa: CASSWDRGGDTQYF

j_call: TRBJ1-2
v_call: TRBV7-9
cdr3_aa: CSSSRGGQGAIYGYTF